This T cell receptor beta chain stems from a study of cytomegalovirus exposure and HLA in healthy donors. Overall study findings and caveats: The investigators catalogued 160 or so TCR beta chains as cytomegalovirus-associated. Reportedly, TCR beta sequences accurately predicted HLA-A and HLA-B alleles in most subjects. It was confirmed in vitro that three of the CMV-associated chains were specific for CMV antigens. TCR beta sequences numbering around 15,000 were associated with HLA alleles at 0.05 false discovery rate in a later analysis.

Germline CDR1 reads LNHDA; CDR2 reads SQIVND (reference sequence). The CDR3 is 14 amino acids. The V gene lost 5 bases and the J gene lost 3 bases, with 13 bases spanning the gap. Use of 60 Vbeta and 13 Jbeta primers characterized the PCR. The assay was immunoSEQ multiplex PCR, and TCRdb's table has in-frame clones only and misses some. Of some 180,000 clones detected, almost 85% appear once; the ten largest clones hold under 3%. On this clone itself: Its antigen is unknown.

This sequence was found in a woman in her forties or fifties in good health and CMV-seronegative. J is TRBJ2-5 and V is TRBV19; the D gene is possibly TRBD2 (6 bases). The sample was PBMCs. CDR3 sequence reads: CASSDREREETQYF. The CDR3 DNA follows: TGTGCCAGTAGTGACCGGGAGCGGGAAGAGACCCAGTACTTC.